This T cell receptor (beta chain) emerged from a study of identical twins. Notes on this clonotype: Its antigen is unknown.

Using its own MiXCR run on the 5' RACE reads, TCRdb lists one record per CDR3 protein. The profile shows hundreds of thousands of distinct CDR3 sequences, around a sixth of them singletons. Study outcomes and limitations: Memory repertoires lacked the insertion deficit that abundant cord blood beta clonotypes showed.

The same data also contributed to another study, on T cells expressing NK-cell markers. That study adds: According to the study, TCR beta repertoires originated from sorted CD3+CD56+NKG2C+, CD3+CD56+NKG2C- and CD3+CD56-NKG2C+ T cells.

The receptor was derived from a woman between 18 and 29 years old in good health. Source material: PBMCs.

The CDR3 DNA reads TGTGCCAGCAGTGAACTAGCGGTACAAGAGACCCAGTACTTC. Translated: CASSELAVQETQYF. This chain uses TRBV12-3 or TRBV12-4 with TRBJ2-5; TRBD2 agrees at 8 bases. The ends lost 5 bases at V and 2 bases at J; junction bases unmatched: 4. The CDR3 is made up of 14 amino acids.